Below are 30 T cell receptor beta chains sequenced from a single sample in a study of T-cell memory formation after mild COVID-19 (dated by TCRdb to the early 2020s). Library preparation used 5' RACE. TCRdb names Illumina NovaSeq 6000 as the instrument used. TCRdb ran its own pipeline on the public reads, namely fastp trimming at Q25 and MiXCR clone calling, and kept in-frame beta chains. CDR3 protein sequences are deduplicated, and each keeps its most common genes and DNA. In all, the sample holds about 350,000 distinct CDR3 sequences, and roughly 13% of those were seen once. The top ten hold about a fifth of the sample. Input material: PBMCs or a T cell subset sorted from them (not recorded which). These receptors were obtained from a man aged 18 to 29 who had mild COVID-19 (a few samples of this study predate the infection). The sample titles of this study are shuffled in the database, so cell type and time point are left out; the donor was told from shared clones.

The chain uses TRBV12-3 or TRBV12-4 and TRBJ1-1; a possible D gene is TRBD1 (5 bases). The CDR3 has 13 residues. With 7 bases removed from V and 1 base from J, the gap between germline ends came to 10 bases. CDR3 in amino acids: CASTPGENTEAFF. The DNA for the CDR3 is TGTGCCAGCACCCCGGGGGAGAACACTGAAGCTTTCTTT.

The chain couples TRBV12-3 or TRBV12-4 to TRBJ2-5; 9 bases fit TRBD2. The CDR3 contains 16 residues. The V and J ends lost 6 bases and 0 bases, in that order; junction bases with no gene match: 8. CDR3 coding DNA: TGTGCCAGCAGACCTCTCTTAGCGGGGGACCAAGAGACCCAGTACTTC. Protein product: CASRPLLAGDQETQYF.

This clonotype was picked up many times. This chain uses TRBV20-1 with TRBJ2-1; 8 bases match TRBD2. Germline CDR1 is DFQATT and CDR2 is SNEGSKA (reference sequence). J lost 6 bases, V lost 3 bases, and 7 bases had no gene match. CDR3 size: 14 residues. The chain's CDR3 is CSARVGGAVNEQFF. The CDR3 DNA reads as TGCAGTGCTAGGGTCGGGGGGGCCGTCAATGAGCAGTTCTTC.

This clonotype was seen repeatedly, ten times or more. The chain uses TRBV5-6 and TRBJ1-6, with D perhaps TRBD1 (5 bases). Trimming cost V 4 bases and J 3 bases, with 14 bases left between them. The CDR3 sequence is 16 residues long. From germline, CDR1 is SGHDT and CDR2 YYEEEE. CDR3 DNA sequence: TGTGCCAGCAGCCTCCTGGAGGGGTACTATAATTCACCCCTCCACTTT. Translation gives CASSLLEGYYNSPLHF.

The V call is TRBV4-3, the J call TRBJ1-3; D uncertain. The CDR3 sequence is 17 residues long. V was clipped by 0 bases and J by 4 bases, with 16 bases between them. Germline V gene lookup returns CDR1 LGHNA and CDR2 YSLEER. The CDR3, as DNA: TGCGCCAGCAGCCAAGATCGACCTAATTTGCCCGGAAACACCATATATTTT. This translates into CASSQDRPNLPGNTIYF.

The chain joins TRBV6-1 to TRBJ2-1; D uncertain. The V end was cut by 7 bases, the J end by 7 bases, with 14 bases between. The CDR3 runs to 13 residues. Germline V CDR1 and CDR2: MNHNS, SASEGT. The CDR3 DNA sequence: TGTGCCAGCACGGGCCGCGGATTGAATGAGCAGTTCTTC. It yields the protein CASTGRGLNEQFF.

This clonotype came up a few times. This chain links TRBV6-5 with TRBJ2-2, with TRBD1 matching 9 bases. The germline V gene encodes CDR1 MNHEY and CDR2 SVGAGI. V lost 3 bases and J lost 1; bases outside the gene matches: 3. The CDR3 is 16 amino acids. As DNA, the CDR3 is TGTGCCAGCAGTTATTGGGGACAGGGGAACACCGGGGAGCTGTTTTTT. Translated: CASSYWGQGNTGELFF.

This clonotype occurred a few times. J is TRBJ2-3 and V is TRBV5-4; D is perhaps TRBD1 or TRBD2 (5 bases each). The CDR3 is made up of 15 amino acids. The V end lost 5 bases, the J end lost 2 bases, and 15 bases lay between the germline ends. The germline V gene has CDR1 SGHNT and CDR2 YYREEE (reference sequence). In nucleotides, the CDR3 is TGTGCCAGCAGAGGGCCTACGGGGCACACAGATACGCAGTATTTT. Translation gives CASRGPTGHTDTQYF.

The gene calls are TRBV19 and TRBJ2-7, with TRBD1 matching over 8 bases. Trimming took 9 bases from V and 4 from J; bases not matched to a gene: 5. The CDR3 is 12 residues long. In germline, CDR1 is LNHDA, CDR2 SQIVND (reference sequence). The CDR3 loop is CARGNRGYEQYV. As DNA, the CDR3 is TGTGCCAGAGGGAACAGGGGGTACGAGCAGTACGTC.

This clonotype was observed a few times. The chain combines TRBV3-1 with TRBJ2-7; D call uncertain. CDR3 length: 14 amino acids. Germline V gives CDR1 LGHDT, CDR2 YNNKEL (reference sequence). The V end lost 2 bases, the J end lost 0 bases, and 8 bases lay between the germline ends. The DNA of the CDR3 is TGTGCCAGCAGCCAAAGGTACTCCTCCTACGAGCAGTACTTC. Its protein is CASSQRYSSYEQYF.

This clonotype was seen a few times. The chain combines TRBV20-1 with TRBJ2-3; 11 bases are a match to TRBD2. The J segment lost 7 bases and the V segment lost 6 bases, leaving 9 bases of the junction unmatched. Germline V gives CDR1 DFQATT, CDR2 SNEGSKA (reference sequence). This CDR3 has 14 amino acids. The CDR3 nucleotides read TGCAGTGCCAAACTAGCGGGGGCAATCAATACGCAGTATTTT. It encodes CSAKLAGAINTQYF.

V usage is TRBV7-2 and J usage is TRBJ1-5, with D tentatively TRBD1 (6 bases). The CDR3 totals 17 residues. Trimming removed 2 bases from V and 1 base from J, with 15 bases in between. Germline CDR1 SGHTA, CDR2 FQGNSA. The CDR3 nucleotides read TGTGCCAGCAGCTTAAGATTAGGGGGGATGAGCAATCAGCCCCAGCATTTT. Translated: CASSLRLGGMSNQPQHF.

V gene TRBV2 combines with J gene TRBJ2-7; 12 bases line up with TRBD1. The CDR3 totals 15 residues. The J segment lost 5 bases and the V segment lost 9 bases, leaving 11 bases of the junction unmatched. Germline lookup yields CDR1 SNHLY and CDR2 FYNNEI. For the CDR3, the DNA is TGTGCCAGGCAAAAGGGACAGGGGGCGGTAAACGAGCAGTACTTC. This gives the protein CARQKGQGAVNEQYF.

Only a few counts were recorded for this clonotype. V usage is TRBV27 and J usage is TRBJ2-7, with D possibly TRBD2 on 6 matching bases. This CDR3 region has 16 residues. Trimming cost V 0 bases and J 2 bases, with 14 bases left between them. CDR1 and CDR2 from the germline V gene are MNHEY and SMNVEV (reference sequence). CDR3 nucleotide sequence: TGTGCCAGCAGTTTATCGTATCCTCCGGGGGCCTACGAGCAGTACGTC. This gives the protein CASSLSYPPGAYEQYV.

This clonotype was observed a few times. This rearrangement joins TRBV24-1 to TRBJ2-2; 12 bases match TRBD2. CDR3 length equals 15 residues. V gave up 11 bases and J gave up 5 bases; unmatched junction bases: 8. The germline CDR1 and CDR2 sequences are KGHDR and SFDVKD. CDR3: CAIRRLAGATGELFF. CDR3 sequence (DNA): TGTGCCATCCGACGACTAGCGGGAGCTACCGGGGAGCTGTTTTTT.

This clonotype was counted a few times. The chain combines TRBV2 with TRBJ2-5, with 12 bases aligning to TRBD2. The germline gives CDR1 SNHLY, CDR2 FYNNEI. The V segment lost 7 bases and the J segment 5 bases; nucleotides outside the gene matches: 8. This CDR3 comprises 15 residues. The CDR3 DNA sequence: TGTGCCAGCACCCCCTGGACTAGCGGGGCCGAGACCCAGTACTTC. This sequence encodes CASTPWTSGAETQYF. Full variable domain (rest looked up from reference TRBV2 and TRBJ2-5): EPEVTQTPSHQVTQMGQEVILRCVPISNHLYFYWYRQILGQKVEFLVSFYNNEISEKSEIFDDQFSVERPDGSNFTLKIRSTKLEDSAMYFCASTPWTSGAETQYFGPGTRLLVL.

This clonotype was observed a handful of times. The chain links TRBV11-2 to TRBJ2-2; 8 nucleotides match TRBD2. This CDR3 region has 16 residues. In germline, CDR1 is SGHAT, CDR2 FQNNGV. V was pared by 1 base and J by 6 bases, with 7 bases of the junction left unmatched. The CDR3 nucleotides are TGTGCCAGCAGCTTAGGAGTAGCGGGGTGGTCCGGGGAGCTGTTTTTT. Protein sequence: CASSLGVAGWSGELFF.

This clonotype was counted a few times. The CDR3: CASSPRTGQKNNEQFF. The CDR3 DNA sequence: TGCGCCAGCAGCCCTCGAACGGGACAGAAAAACAATGAGCAGTTCTTC. The chain recombines TRBV5-1 with TRBJ2-1; 7 bases are shared with TRBD1. The V gene end was trimmed by 4 bases and the J gene end by 5 bases; junction bases not matched to a gene: 12. The CDR3 spans 16 residues. Germline lookup yields CDR1 SGHRS and CDR2 YFSETQ. The full variable domain, completed using reference TRBV5-1 and TRBJ2-1, is KAGVTQTPRYLIKTRGQQVTLSCSPISGHRSVSWYQQTPGQGLQFLFEYFSETQRNKGNFPGRFSGRQFSNSRSEMNVSTLELGDSALYLCASSPRTGQKNNEQFFGPGTRLTVL.

The genes are TRBV11-2 and TRBJ2-1, with D tentatively TRBD1 (5 bases). From germline, CDR1 is SGHAT and CDR2 FQNNGV. The V end was cut by 5 bases, the J end by 2 bases, with 19 bases between. The CDR3 loop spans 17 amino acids. CDR3 in DNA: TGTGCCAGCAGCCCCCAAAAGGGGCGGAGCGCCTACAATGAGCAGTTCTTC. Amino acid sequence: CASSPQKGRSAYNEQFF. Combining the CDR3 with reference TRBV11-2 and TRBJ2-1 gives the whole variable domain EAGVAQSPRYKIIEKRQSVAFWCNPISGHATLYWYQQILGQGPKLLIQFQNNGVVDDSQLPKDRFSAERLKGVDSTLKIQPAKLEDSAVYLCASSPQKGRSAYNEQFFGPGTRLTVL.

This clonotype was counted between two and nine times. The chain couples TRBV7-9 to TRBJ2-1, with 12 bases fitting TRBD2. Germline CDR1 is SEHNR and CDR2 is FQNEAQ (reference sequence). Trimming removed 5 bases from V and 8 bases from J; junction bases left unmatched: 7. This CDR3 comprises 15 residues. The CDR3 reads CASSPSSGGADEQFF. Here the CDR3 DNA reads TGTGCCAGCAGCCCCTCTAGCGGGGGGGCCGATGAGCAGTTCTTC.

The chain's CDR3 is CASSYSREGGARGYTF. CDR3 DNA sequence: TGTGCCAGCAGTTACTCGAGGGAGGGGGGGGCGCGAGGCTACACCTTC. The chain has TRBV6-5 and TRBJ1-2, with D possibly being TRBD1 (6 bases). Trimming pared 0 bases from V and 8 bases from J, leaving 19 bases between. Germline V gene lookup returns CDR1 MNHEY and CDR2 SVGAGI. The CDR3 loop spans 16 amino acids.

This chain joins TRBV7-2 and TRBJ2-7; D is possibly TRBD1 (6 bases). With 5 bases removed from V and 3 bases from J, the gap between germline ends came to 17 bases. Germline V gives CDR1 SGHTA, CDR2 FQGNSA. This CDR3 region has 15 residues. This chain's CDR3 is CASSLQGKSSYEQYF. DNA of the CDR3: TGTGCCAGCAGCCTGCAGGGGAAATCTAGCTACGAGCAGTACTTC. The full variable domain, rest sourced from reference TRBV7-2 and TRBJ2-7, is GAGVSQSPSNKVTEKGKDVELRCDPISGHTALYWYRQSLGQGLEFLIYFQGNSAPDKSGLPSDRFSAERTGGSVSTLTIQRTQQEDSAVYLCASSLQGKSSYEQYFGPGTRLTVT.

This clonotype has more than one count but fewer than ten. The chain has TRBV28 and TRBJ1-1; D is unclear. Germline lookup yields CDR1 MDHEN and CDR2 SYDVKM. The V end was cut by 3 bases, the J end by 5 bases, with 16 bases between. The CDR3 extends over 15 amino acids. CDR3 coding DNA: TGTGCCAGCAGTTTCGTTGACCGTCACGGGACTGAAGCTTTCTTT. It encodes CASSFVDRHGTEAFF.

This clonotype turned up a few times. The chain employs TRBV20-1 and TRBJ2-1, with 13 bases identical to TRBD2. J was trimmed by 6 bases and V by 5 bases; bases with no gene match: 7. There are 15 residues in the CDR3. The germline CDR1 and CDR2 sequences are DFQATT and SNEGSKA (reference sequence). For the CDR3, the DNA is TGCAGTGCTCCCCAGACTAGCGGGGGGTTCAATGAGCAGTTCTTC. It is translated as CSAPQTSGGFNEQFF.

The chain uses TRBV5-1 and TRBJ2-3, with D possibly TRBD2 on 5 matching bases. CDR1 and CDR2 from the germline V gene are SGHRS and YFSETQ. Trimming took off 4 bases at V and 2 bases at J, with 11 bases between the two ends. CDR3 length equals 14 residues. The CDR3 nucleotides read TGCGCCAGCAGCACCGGACTCCTCACAGATACGCAGTATTTT. Amino acid sequence: CASSTGLLTDTQYF.

This clonotype was counted ten times or more. The J gene is TRBJ1-1, the V gene TRBV5-5, with D possibly TRBD1 on 5 matching bases. V lost 1 base to trimming and J lost 11 bases, with 18 bases between them. This CDR3 is built from 14 residues. Germline V gene sequence: CDR1 SGHKS, CDR2 YYEKEE (reference sequence). The CDR3: CASSLRSGQGAAFF. DNA of the CDR3: TGTGCCAGCAGCTTGAGGTCGGGCCAGGGAGCGGCTTTCTTT.

This clonotype has only a few counts. The J gene is TRBJ2-2, the V gene TRBV5-1; TRBD2 is a possible D gene (5 bases). The ends were cut back, 0 bases at V and 2 bases at J, with 20 bases in the middle. The CDR3 consists of 19 residues. The germline gives CDR1 SGHRS, CDR2 YFSETQ. The CDR3 here is CASSLGWQRATPNTGELFF. In nucleotides, the CDR3 is TGCGCCAGCAGCTTGGGATGGCAGAGGGCCACGCCAAACACCGGGGAGCTGTTTTTT.

The rearrangement links TRBV7-9 to TRBJ1-2, with D tentatively TRBD1 (6 bases). The CDR3 spans 14 residues. Germline V CDR1 and CDR2: SEHNR, FQNEAQ (reference sequence). Trimming cost V 3 bases and J 0 bases, with 8 bases left between them. CDR3 sequence (DNA): TGTGCCAGCAGCTTCAGGGGCCCTAACTATGGCTACACCTTC. Protein product: CASSFRGPNYGYTF.

The chain uses TRBV6-2 or TRBV6-3 and TRBJ2-7; 12 bases agree with TRBD1. CDR3 size: 14 residues. Trimming cost V 8 bases and J 6 bases; bases outside gene matches: 8. Germline V CDR1 and CDR2: MNHEY, SVGEGT. In nucleotides, the CDR3 is TGTGCCAGCCGACCCCGGGACAGGGGGCGCGAGCAGTACTTC. The encoded protein is CASRPRDRGREQYF.

There are a few counts of this clonotype. This chain joins TRBV28 and TRBJ2-7; TRBD1 matches at 8 bases. CDR1 and CDR2 (germline): MDHEN, SYDVKM. J was trimmed by 12 bases and V by 4 bases; bases with no gene match: 20. The CDR3 totals 16 residues. The CDR3 spells CASSSSSGQGKIEGYV. CDR3 sequence (DNA): TGTGCCAGCAGTTCCTCATCCGGACAGGGAAAGATAGAAGGGTACGTC.